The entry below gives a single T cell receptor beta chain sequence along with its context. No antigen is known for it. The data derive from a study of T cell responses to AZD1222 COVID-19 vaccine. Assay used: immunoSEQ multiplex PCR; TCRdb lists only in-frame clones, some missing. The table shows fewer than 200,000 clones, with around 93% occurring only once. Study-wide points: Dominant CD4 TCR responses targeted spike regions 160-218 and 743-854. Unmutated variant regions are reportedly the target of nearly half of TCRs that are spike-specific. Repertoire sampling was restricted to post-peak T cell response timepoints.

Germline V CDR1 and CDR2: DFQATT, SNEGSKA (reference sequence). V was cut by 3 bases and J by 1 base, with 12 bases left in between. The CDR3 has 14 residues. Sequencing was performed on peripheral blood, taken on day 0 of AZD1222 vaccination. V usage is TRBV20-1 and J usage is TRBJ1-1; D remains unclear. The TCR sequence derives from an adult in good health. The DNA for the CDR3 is TGCAGTGCTAGTTCTGGCGGCCGGAACACTGAAGCTTTCTTT. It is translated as CSASSGGRNTEAFF.